These 22 T cell receptor beta chains came from one sample sequenced in a study of shared clonotypes between healthy human individuals. The repertoire was sequenced with immunoSEQ multiplex PCR; TCRdb's copy has only in-frame clones and lacks some. The sample consists of about 2 million clones, about 95% of them appearing once. In the naive CD8 group, cells lacked CD45RO and were positively selected for CCR7, so terminally differentiated effector memory CD45RA+ cells were left out. The sample was naive CD8+ T cells sorted from blood. These receptors originate from a man aged 18 to 30 in good health.

Concerning this clone: This specimen includes other DNA sequences encoding the same CDR3. The rearrangement links TRBV28 to TRBJ2-7, with D perhaps matching TRBD1 or TRBD2 (5 bases each). Germline loops: CDR1 MDHEN, CDR2 SYDVKM. The CDR3 length is 14 residues. Trimming removed 5 bases at V and 0 bases at J, with 11 bases between. For the CDR3, the DNA is TGTGCCAGCAGTCCCCGGGGCAGCTCCTACGAGCAGTACTTC. This translates into CASSPRGSSYEQYF. Complete variable domain (other parts from reference TRBV28 and TRBJ2-7): DVKVTQSSRYLVKRTGEKVFLECVQDMDHENMFWYRQDPGLGLRLIYFSYDVKMKEKGDIPEGYSVSREKKERFSLILESASTNQTSMYLCASSPRGSSYEQYFGPGTRLTVT.

Comments on this clone: Different DNA sequences within this sample yield the same CDR3. V and J are TRBV19 and TRBJ1-5; D not certain. Looked up from germline, CDR1 is LNHDA and CDR2 is SQIVND (reference sequence). V lost 3 bases to trimming and J lost 3 bases, with 3 bases between them. The CDR3 has 12 amino acids. In DNA form, the CDR3 reads TGTGCCAGTAGTATCGTCAATCAGCCCCAGCATTTT. Its protein product is CASSIVNQPQHF.

J is TRBJ2-2 and V is TRBV14; D is unresolved. The CDR3 has 15 amino acids. Trimming removed 1 base at V and 0 bases at J, with 6 bases between. The germline V gene has CDR1 SGHDN and CDR2 FVKESK. CDR3 in amino acids: CASSQVTANTGELFF. The CDR3 nucleotides read TGTGCCAGCAGCCAAGTCACTGCGAACACCGGGGAGCTGTTTTTT.

The CDR3 reads CASSDRELYSNQPQHF. In DNA, the CDR3 is TGTGCCAGCAGTGACAGGGAGCTCTATAGCAATCAGCCCCAGCATTTT. This chain joins TRBV6-1 and TRBJ1-5; D is perhaps TRBD1 (5 bases). V gave up 3 bases and J gave up 0 bases, with 12 bases separating them. This CDR3 is 16 amino acids long. Germline values: CDR1 MNHNS, CDR2 SASEGT.

The chain joins TRBV27 to TRBJ1-1; tentatively, D is TRBD1 (6 bases). The V gene lost 2 bases and the J gene lost 2 bases, with 12 bases spanning the gap. The CDR3 is made up of 15 amino acids. CDR1 and CDR2 from the germline V gene are MNHEY and SMNVEV (reference sequence). CDR3 amino acids: CASSLANRVNTEAFF. CDR3 DNA: TGTGCCAGCAGTTTAGCTAACAGGGTAAACACTGAAGCTTTCTTT.

The V gene is TRBV6-1, the J gene TRBJ2-7; TRBD2 is a possible D gene (6 bases). This CDR3 spans 15 amino acids. The V gene's germline CDR1 is MNHNS and CDR2 SASEGT. V lost 1 base and J lost 3, with 13 bases in between. The CDR3 sequence: CASSEGVAVIYEQYF. In DNA form, the CDR3 reads TGTGCCAGCAGTGAAGGCGTAGCGGTAATCTACGAGCAGTACTTC.

The V and J genes are TRBV27 and TRBJ2-5; 13 bases fit TRBD2. The germline V gene encodes CDR1 MNHEY and CDR2 SMNVEV (reference sequence). V gave up 6 bases and J gave up 5 bases; unmatched junction bases: 6. The CDR3 has 15 amino acids. CDR3 in amino acids: CASRLAGGGRETQYF. The CDR3 bases are TGTGCCAGCAGACTAGCGGGAGGGGGTAGGGAGACCCAGTACTTC.

This chain connects TRBV19 to TRBJ1-2; D is possibly TRBD1 (6 bases). Germline V lookup: CDR1 LNHDA, CDR2 SQIVND (reference sequence). Between the trimmed V and J ends, which lost 2 bases and 4 bases, there was a span of 11 bases. This CDR3 has 14 residues. Written as DNA, the CDR3 is TGTGCCAGTAGTATACGACAGGAGTTCTATGGCTACACCTTC. The encoded protein is CASSIRQEFYGYTF.

This rearrangement joins TRBV28 to TRBJ2-5, with 7 bases fitting TRBD1. CDR3 length: 14 residues. V shed 6 bases, J shed 1 base, and the junction held 5 bases outside the gene matches. Germline values: CDR1 MDHEN, CDR2 SYDVKM. CDR3 amino acids: CASSNPGGQETQYF. CDR3 DNA sequence: TGTGCCAGCAGCAACCCAGGGGGCCAAGAGACCCAGTACTTC. Based on the CDR3 plus reference TRBV28 and TRBJ2-5, the full variable domain is DVKVTQSSRYLVKRTGEKVFLECVQDMDHENMFWYRQDPGLGLRLIYFSYDVKMKEKGDIPEGYSVSREKKERFSLILESASTNQTSMYLCASSNPGGQETQYFGPGTRLLVL.

On this clone itself: This specimen includes other DNA sequences encoding the same CDR3. CDR3 in amino acids: CASSGVSYNEQFF. CDR3 nucleotide sequence: TGTGCCAGCAGCGGGGTCTCCTACAATGAGCAGTTCTTC. V and J are TRBV2 and TRBJ2-1, with D perhaps TRBD2 (5 bases). V was cut by 6 bases and J by 0 bases, with 6 bases left in between. The CDR3 length is 13 residues. Germline V gene lookup returns CDR1 SNHLY and CDR2 FYNNEI.

This chain links TRBV4-2 with TRBJ2-7; 8 bases are a match to TRBD2. The CDR3 runs to 14 residues. V was clipped by 0 bases and J by 3 bases; unmatched bases: 1. CDR1 is LGHNA, CDR2 YNFKEQ, per germline. The CDR3 sequence is CASSQDGGDYEQYF. The DNA of the CDR3 is TGTGCCAGCAGCCAAGACGGGGGGGACTACGAGCAGTACTTC.

The chain has TRBV4-1 and TRBJ2-2; D could derive from TRBD1 or TRBD2 (5 bases each). V lost 4 bases to trimming and J lost 5 bases, with 20 bases between them. The length of the CDR3 is 17 residues. CDR1 and CDR2 from the germline V gene are MGHRA and YSYEKL. DNA of the CDR3: TGCGCCAGCAGCCCGAGCGGAAGGGGCCTTGGAACCGGGGAGCTGTTTTTT. This sequence encodes CASSPSGRGLGTGELFF.

This clone has a single count. This chain links TRBV27 with TRBJ2-3; 12 bases match TRBD2. V dropped 6 bases and J dropped 1; count of bases not matched to a gene: 5. The CDR3 extends over 16 amino acids. CDR1 and CDR2 (germline): MNHEY, SMNVEV (reference sequence). For the CDR3, the DNA is TGTGCCAGCAGCGAGACTAGCGGGGGCCGCACAGATACGCAGTATTTT. Its protein is CASSETSGGRTDTQYF.

V and J are TRBV27 and TRBJ2-6, with 8 bases lining up with TRBD1. In germline, CDR1 is MNHEY, CDR2 SMNVEV (reference sequence). V shed 5 bases, J shed 0 bases, and the junction held 3 bases outside the gene matches. The CDR3 has 16 amino acids. This CDR3 is CASSVTGGSGANVLTF. Here the CDR3 DNA reads TGTGCCAGCAGTGTAACAGGGGGCTCTGGGGCCAACGTCCTGACTTTC.

V usage is TRBV2 and J usage is TRBJ2-7; possibly TRBD1 for D (6 bases). The V end lost 4 bases, the J end lost 0 bases, and 13 bases lay between the germline ends. The length of the CDR3 is 15 residues. Germline-derived CDR1 and CDR2 are SNHLY and FYNNEI. CDR3 in DNA: TGTGCCAGCAGTGTCCCGGGACACATCTCCTACGAGCAGTACTTC. Protein sequence: CASSVPGHISYEQYF.

This chain connects TRBV6-1 to TRBJ1-1; possible D gene TRBD1, 6 bases. The germline V and J ends were trimmed by 4 bases and 2 bases, with 11 bases remaining between them. Per the germline V gene, CDR1 is MNHNS and CDR2 is SASEGT. This CDR3 is built from 14 residues. This CDR3 reads CASSGWTANTEAFF. Here the CDR3 DNA reads TGTGCCAGCAGTGGATGGACAGCTAACACTGAAGCTTTCTTT.

This chain links TRBV4-3 with TRBJ1-2; D is ambiguous. V was cut by 0 bases and J by 5 bases, with 13 bases left in between. Germline CDR1 and CDR2: LGHNA and YSLEER. CDR3 length equals 15 residues. In nucleotides, the CDR3 is TGCGCCAGCAGCCAAGAACGGGCACTTTCATATGGCTACACCTTC. It is translated as CASSQERALSYGYTF.

This CDR3 is CASSYSGEGVSRELFF. The CDR3 DNA follows: TGTGCCAGCAGTTACTCTGGGGAAGGGGTTTCTCGGGAGCTGTTTTTT. The chain uses TRBV6-5 and TRBJ2-2; tentative D call: TRBD1 (5 bases). CDR1 and CDR2 from the germline V gene are MNHEY and SVGAGI. Trimming removed 0 bases from V and 9 bases from J, with 17 bases in between. This CDR3 is 16 amino acids long.

The V and J genes are TRBV6-6 and TRBJ2-1; tentatively, D is TRBD1 (6 bases). The CDR3 is 15 amino acids. The V end was cut by 5 bases, the J end by 2 bases, with 13 bases between. Germline assignment: CDR1 MNHNY and CDR2 SVGAGI (reference sequence). CDR3 nucleotide sequence: TGTGCCAGCAGTCCCCGGGACAAAGCCTACAATGAGCAGTTCTTC. Its translation: CASSPRDKAYNEQFF.

The chain joins TRBV11-3 to TRBJ2-5; 7 positions match TRBD1. The CDR3 is 17 residues long. V lost 3 bases and J lost 2; bases outside the gene matches: 12. The V gene's germline CDR1 is SGHNT and CDR2 YENEEA. The CDR3 region has the DNA TGTGCCAGCAGCTTCACCACCGGGACAGTCACGCAAGAGACCCAGTACTTC. Translating it yields CASSFTTGTVTQETQYF.

This chain connects TRBV5-6 to TRBJ2-6, with a weak D call TRBD2 (5 bases). The germline V gene has CDR1 SGHDT and CDR2 YYEEEE. There are 15 residues in the CDR3. V was clipped by 0 bases and J by 4 bases, with 8 bases between them. CDR3 in DNA: TGTGCCAGCAGCTTGGTCGGGGAGGGGGCCAACGTCCTGACTTTC. Its translation is CASSLVGEGANVLTF.

On this clone: The sample carries other DNA sequences with the same CDR3. The chain carries TRBV6-5 and TRBJ2-3; D possibly corresponds to TRBD2 (5 bases). The CDR3 covers 14 residues. The germline gives CDR1 MNHEY, CDR2 SVGAGI. V gave up 0 bases and J gave up 2 bases, with 6 bases separating them. The CDR3 nucleotides are TGTGCCAGCAGTTACTCGAGGGCCACAGATACGCAGTATTTT. Translated: CASSYSRATDTQYF.